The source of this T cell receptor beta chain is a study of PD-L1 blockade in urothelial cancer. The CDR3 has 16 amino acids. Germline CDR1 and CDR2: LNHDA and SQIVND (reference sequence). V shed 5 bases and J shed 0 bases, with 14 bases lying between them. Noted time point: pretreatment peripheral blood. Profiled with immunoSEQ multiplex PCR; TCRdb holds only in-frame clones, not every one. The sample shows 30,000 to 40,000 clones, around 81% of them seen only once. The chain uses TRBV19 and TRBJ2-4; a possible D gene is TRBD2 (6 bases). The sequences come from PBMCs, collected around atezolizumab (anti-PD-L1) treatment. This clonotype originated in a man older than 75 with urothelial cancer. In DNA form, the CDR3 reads TGTGCCAGTAGTTGGGGCGGGGAACTAGCCAAAAACATTCAGTACTTC. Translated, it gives CASSWGGELAKNIQYF. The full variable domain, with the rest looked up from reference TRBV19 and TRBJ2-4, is DGGITQSPKYLFRKEGQNVTLSCEQNLNHDAMYWYRQDPGQGLRLIYYSQIVNDFQKGDIAEGYSVSREKKESFPLTVTSAQKNPTAFYLCASSWGGELAKNIQYFGAGTRLSVL.